A single T cell receptor beta chain is shown here with its context. The antigen remains unidentified. Separation from the roughly 670-subject first cohort characterized the roughly 120-subject validation cohort, to which the donors belonged. These data come from a study of cytomegalovirus exposure and HLA in healthy donors. This CDR3 is 16 amino acids long. The germline CDR1 and CDR2 sequences are SGHTS and YDEGEE. V lost 4 bases and J lost 4, with 19 bases in between. Study-wide results and limits: There were around 160 TCR beta chains listed as cytomegalovirus-associated.

The protocol was immunoSEQ multiplex PCR, while the TCRdb copy is restricted to in-frame clones and leaves out a portion. The repertoire holds under 250,000 clones, with about nine tenths as singletons. V and J are TRBV5-8 and TRBJ2-3; the D gene is possibly TRBD1 (6 bases). The TCR sequence derives from a young woman in good health and CMV-seropositive. The sample consisted of PBMCs. CDR3 bases: TGTGCCAGCAGCCCCGAGCTGGGGGCGGGCGCAGATACGCAGTATTTT. Encoded protein: CASSPELGAGADTQYF.